This T cell receptor beta chain was sequenced in a study of post-analysis software for immune sequencing data. Study-wide findings and caveats: Several TRBV segments were more frequent in patients than controls; TRBV5-6, TRBV5-1 and TRBV20-1 belonged to this group.

V was trimmed by 3 bases and J by 1 base, leaving 9 bases between them. There are 13 residues in the CDR3. From germline, CDR1 is DFQATT and CDR2 SNEGSKA (reference sequence). This clonotype was seen a few times. Its antigen is not known. Libraries were made from TCR beta cDNA, and they carried unique molecular identifiers. TCRdb analysed the PCR reads with MiXCR anew, one entry per CDR3 protein. The sample contains roughly 570,000 distinct CDR3 sequences, less than 40% of which appear only once. The chain recombines TRBV20-1 with TRBJ1-1; maybe TRBD1 (6 bases). This clonotype was sampled from a girl aged 2-17 years with multiple sclerosis. The sequenced sample was blood. CDR3 coding DNA: TGCAGTGCTAGGTCCAGGGGGAACACTGAAGCTTTCTTT. Encoded protein: CSARSRGNTEAFF.